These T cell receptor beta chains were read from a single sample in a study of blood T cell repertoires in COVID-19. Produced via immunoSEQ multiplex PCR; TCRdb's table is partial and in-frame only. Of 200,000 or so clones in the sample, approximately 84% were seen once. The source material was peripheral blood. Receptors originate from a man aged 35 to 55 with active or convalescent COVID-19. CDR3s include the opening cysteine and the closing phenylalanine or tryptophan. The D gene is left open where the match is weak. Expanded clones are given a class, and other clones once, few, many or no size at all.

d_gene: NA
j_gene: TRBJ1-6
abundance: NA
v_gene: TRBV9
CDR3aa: CASSVQGQNSPLHF
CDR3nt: TGTGCCAGCAGCGTACAGGGGCAAAATTCACCCCTCCACTTT

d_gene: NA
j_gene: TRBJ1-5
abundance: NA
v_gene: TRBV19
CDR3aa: CASSWTQGNQPQHF
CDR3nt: TGTGCCAGTAGCTGGACGCAGGGGAACCAGCCCCAGCATTTT

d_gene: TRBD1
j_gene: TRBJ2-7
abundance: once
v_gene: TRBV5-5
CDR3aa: CASSLYWDRTYEQYF
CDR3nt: TGTGCCAGCAGCTTGTATTGGGACAGGACCTACGAGCAGTACTTC

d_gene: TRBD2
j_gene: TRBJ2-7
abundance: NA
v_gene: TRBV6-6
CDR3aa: CASSEGLAVYEQYF
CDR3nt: TGTGCCAGCAGTGAGGGACTAGCGGTCTACGAGCAGTACTTC

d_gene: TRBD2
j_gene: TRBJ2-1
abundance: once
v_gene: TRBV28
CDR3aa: CASSSAGTTYNEQFF
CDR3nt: TGTGCCAGCAGTTCTGCCGGGACTACCTACAATGAGCAGTTCTTC

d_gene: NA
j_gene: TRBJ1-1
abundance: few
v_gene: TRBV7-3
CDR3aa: CASSSQGIPNTEAFF
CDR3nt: TGTGCCAGCAGCTCGCAGGGGATACCGAACACTGAAGCTTTCTTT

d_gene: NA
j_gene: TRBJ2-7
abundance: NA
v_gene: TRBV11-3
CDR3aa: CASSPRGSYEQYF
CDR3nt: TGTGCCAGCAGCCCCCGAGGGTCCTACGAGCAGTACTTC

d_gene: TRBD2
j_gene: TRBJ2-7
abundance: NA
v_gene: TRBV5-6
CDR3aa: CASSETSGYLSYEQYF
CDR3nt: TGTGCCAGCAGTGAGACTAGCGGTTACTTGTCCTACGAGCAGTACTTC

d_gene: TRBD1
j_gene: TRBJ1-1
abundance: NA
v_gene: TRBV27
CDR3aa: CASSRFGGGQGAKGPEAFF
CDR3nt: TGTGCCAGCAGTCGATTTGGCGGGGGACAGGGGGCGAAGGGACCTGAAGCTTTCTTT

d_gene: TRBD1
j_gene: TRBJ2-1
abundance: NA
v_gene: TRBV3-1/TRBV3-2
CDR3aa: CASSRRTGGLNEQFF
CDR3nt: TGTGCCAGCAGCCGAAGGACAGGGGGCTTGAATGAGCAGTTCTTC

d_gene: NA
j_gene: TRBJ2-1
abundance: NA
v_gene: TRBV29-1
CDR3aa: CSVESQYNEQFF
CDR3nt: TGCAGCGTTGAGTCACAGTACAATGAGCAGTTCTTC

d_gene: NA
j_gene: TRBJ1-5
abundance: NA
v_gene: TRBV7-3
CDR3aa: CASSYGFGQPQHF
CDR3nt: TGTGCCAGCAGCTACGGGTTTGGTCAGCCCCAGCATTTT

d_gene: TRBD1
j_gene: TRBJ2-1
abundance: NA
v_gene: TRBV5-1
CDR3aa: CASRSGQGANEQFF
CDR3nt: TGCGCCAGCAGAAGCGGACAGGGGGCGAATGAGCAGTTCTTC

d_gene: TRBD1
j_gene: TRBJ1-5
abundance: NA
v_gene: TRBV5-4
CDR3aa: CASSLGTGQDQPQHF
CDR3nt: TGTGCCAGCAGCTTGGGGACAGGACAGGATCAGCCCCAGCATTTT

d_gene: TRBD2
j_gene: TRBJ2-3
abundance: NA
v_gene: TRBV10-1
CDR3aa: CASSVGTSGSPSTDTQYF
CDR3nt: TGCGCCAGCAGTGTTGGGACTAGCGGGAGTCCTTCCACAGATACGCAGTATTTT

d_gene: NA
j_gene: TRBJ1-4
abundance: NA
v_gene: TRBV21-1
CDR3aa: CASTPWGPDEKLFF
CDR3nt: TGTGCCAGCACGCCGTGGGGCCCAGATGAAAAACTGTTTTTT

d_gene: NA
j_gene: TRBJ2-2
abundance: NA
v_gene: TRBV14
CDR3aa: CASSQGLARNTGELFF
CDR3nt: TGTGCCAGCAGCCAGGGCCTAGCGAGGAACACCGGGGAGCTGTTTTTT

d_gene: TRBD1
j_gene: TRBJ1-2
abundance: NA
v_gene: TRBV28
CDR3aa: CASSWTGASYGYTF
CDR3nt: TGTGCCAGCAGTTGGACAGGGGCGTCCTATGGCTACACCTTC